Following are 10 T cell receptor beta chains from one sample sequenced in a study of blood T cell repertoires in COVID-19. Here immunoSEQ multiplex PCR was the method, and the copy in TCRdb shows in-frame clones only, minus some. The profile shows 230,000 or so clones, roughly 84% of them singletons. Sequenced material: peripheral blood. Receptors were obtained from a middle-aged man with active or convalescent COVID-19.

V gene TRBV5-1 combines with J gene TRBJ1-1; 7 nucleotides align to TRBD1. V gave up 3 bases and J gave up 6 bases; unmatched junction bases: 14. Per germline, CDR1 SGHRS and CDR2 YFSETQ. This CDR3 contains 16 residues. The CDR3 loop reads CASSWGQRQGGAEAFF. CDR3 nucleotides: TGCGCCAGCAGCTGGGGACAAAGACAGGGTGGGGCTGAAGCTTTCTTT.

The CDR3 nucleotides are TGTGCCAGCAGCGCATTGGTCGGGGGTAAAGGGATTTCACCCCTCCACTTT. It is translated as CASSALVGGKGISPLHF. The chain has TRBV5-6 and TRBJ1-6; possibly TRBD1 for D (5 bases). Germline V gene data show CDR1 as SGHDT and CDR2 as YYEEEE. This CDR3 contains 17 residues. Trimming left V 4 bases short and J 9 bases short, with 23 bases between.

The chain recombines TRBV6-5 with TRBJ2-1; D perhaps matches TRBD2 (6 bases). Germline V gene sequence: CDR1 MNHEY, CDR2 SVGAGI. The V end lost 11 bases, the J end lost 4 bases, and 18 bases lay between the germline ends. The CDR3 sequence is 14 residues long. The DNA for the CDR3 is TGTGCCTCCGAATTGAGCGGGTTTTACAATGAGCAGTTCTTC. Residues: CASELSGFYNEQFF.

The chain has TRBV7-9 and TRBJ1-4, with no clear D. V was pared by 4 bases and J by 3 bases, with 15 bases between. The length of the CDR3 is 16 residues. The V gene's germline CDR1 is SEHNR and CDR2 FQNEAQ (reference sequence). CDR3 in amino acids: CASSSKHYSANEKLFF. The DNA of the CDR3 is TGTGCCAGCAGCTCAAAACACTACTCGGCTAATGAAAAACTGTTTTTT. Full variable domain (rest looked up from reference TRBV7-9 and TRBJ1-4): DTGVSQNPRHKITKRGQNVTFRCDPISEHNRLYWYRQTLGQGPEFLTYFQNEAQLEKSRLLSDRFSAERPKGSFSTLEIQRTEQGDSAMYLCASSSKHYSANEKLFFGSGTQLSVL.

The chain joins TRBV5-1 to TRBJ2-2, with 7 positions matching TRBD1. Germline V gene sequence: CDR1 SGHRS, CDR2 YFSETQ. J was trimmed by 4 bases and V by 0 bases; bases with no gene match: 6. This CDR3 region has 16 residues. CDR3 in DNA: TGCGCCAGCAGCTTGGAAGGGGGCATAGGCACCGGGGAGCTGTTTTTT. It specifies CASSLEGGIGTGELFF.

This rearrangement joins TRBV28 to TRBJ1-2, with 8 nucleotides matching TRBD1. J lost 5 bases, V lost 3 bases, and 8 bases had no gene match. The CDR3 extends over 15 amino acids. The germline gives CDR1 MDHEN, CDR2 SYDVKM. This CDR3 is CASSFGTGAGYGYTF. The CDR3 coding sequence is TGTGCCAGCAGTTTTGGGACAGGCGCAGGGTATGGCTACACCTTC.

The gene calls are TRBV30 and TRBJ2-7, with TRBD2 as a possible D gene (6 bases). Germline CDR1 and CDR2: GTSNPN and SVGIG (reference sequence). The CDR3 is 16 residues long. Trimming took off 0 bases at V and 0 bases at J, with 15 bases between the two ends. CDR3 region: CAWSVLPRGDSYEQYF. The CDR3 DNA is TGTGCCTGGAGTGTACTCCCTCGCGGGGACTCCTACGAGCAGTACTTC.

This clone has a single count. The chain joins TRBV11-2 to TRBJ2-7; D gene uncertain. V lost 5 bases, J lost 9 bases, and 14 bases lay in between. This CDR3 comprises 12 residues. Germline CDR1 and CDR2: SGHAT and FQNNGV. The CDR3 DNA reads as TGTGCCAGCAGCCGAGGCGCTTTAGGGCAGTACTTC. This encodes CASSRGALGQYF. Filled out from reference TRBV11-2 and TRBJ2-7, the complete variable domain reads EAGVAQSPRYKIIEKRQSVAFWCNPISGHATLYWYQQILGQGPKLLIQFQNNGVVDDSQLPKDRFSAERLKGVDSTLKIQPAKLEDSAVYLCASSRGALGQYFGPGTRLTVT.

The chain employs TRBV19 and TRBJ2-1; D ambiguous. CDR3 length equals 12 residues. Germline loops: CDR1 LNHDA, CDR2 SQIVND (reference sequence). The germline V and J ends were trimmed by 7 bases and 4 bases, with 8 bases remaining between them. CDR3 sequence: CASNTPYNEQFF. As DNA, the CDR3 is TGTGCCAGTAACACCCCGTACAATGAGCAGTTCTTC.

The chain couples TRBV19 to TRBJ2-1; 7 positions match TRBD2. This CDR3 spans 12 amino acids. V gave up 7 bases and J gave up 9 bases; unmatched junction bases: 6. In germline, CDR1 is LNHDA, CDR2 SQIVND (reference sequence). The CDR3 is CASNRGVSEQFF. CDR3 DNA: TGTGCCAGTAACCGGGGGGTCAGTGAGCAGTTCTTC.